The 8 T cell receptor beta chains below were found in one sample sequenced in a study of cytomegalovirus exposure and HLA in healthy donors. The PCR used 60 Vbeta and 13 Jbeta primers. TCRdb's table, derived via immunoSEQ multiplex PCR, lists solely in-frame clones and lacks some. Its listing shows fewer than 150,000 clones. The sequenced sample was PBMCs. All receptors come from a man aged 40-49 years in good health and CMV-seronegative.

The rearrangement joins TRBV11-2 to TRBJ2-1, with 11 bases that match TRBD2. The CDR3 totals 16 residues. V trimming: 5 bases; J trimming: 4 bases; junction bases outside the gene matches: 7. CDR1 is SGHAT and CDR2 is FQNNGV in the germline V gene. CDR3 amino acids: CASSASSGGLYNEQFF. The CDR3, as DNA: TGTGCCAGCAGCGCTTCTAGCGGGGGGTTATACAATGAGCAGTTCTTC.

The chain recombines TRBV7-9 with TRBJ1-6, with 7 bases that match TRBD1. After removal of 2 bases from V and 7 bases from J, the junction contained 5 bases not matched to a gene. The CDR3 has 15 residues. Per germline, CDR1 SEHNR and CDR2 FQNEAQ (reference sequence). CDR3 in DNA: TGTGCCAGCAGCTTAAGACAGGGCGAGAATTCACCCCTCCACTTT. This codes for CASSLRQGENSPLHF.

The genes are TRBV7-2 and TRBJ1-2, with D hard to call. Looked up from germline, CDR1 is SGHTA and CDR2 is FQGNSA. The CDR3 covers 12 residues. The ends were cut back, 4 bases at V and 3 bases at J, with 6 bases in the middle. The CDR3: CASSSGYYGYTF. CDR3 DNA sequence: TGTGCCAGCAGCTCCGGTTACTATGGCTACACCTTC.

V gene TRBV5-6 combines with J gene TRBJ1-5; 10 positions match TRBD1. The V gene end was trimmed by 4 bases and the J gene end by 0 bases; junction bases not matched to a gene: 10. Germline V CDR1 and CDR2: SGHDT, YYEEEE. The CDR3 is made up of 18 amino acids. The CDR3 DNA reads TGTGCCAGCAGCCAAGGGGACAGGGGATATGGTAGCAATCAGCCCCAGCATTTT. Translation: CASSQGDRGYGSNQPQHF.

V gene TRBV5-1 combines with J gene TRBJ2-7, with D hard to call. Germline assignment: CDR1 SGHRS and CDR2 YFSETQ. V lost 0 bases, J lost 4 bases, and 11 bases lay in between. CDR3 size: 14 residues. The chain's CDR3 is CASSLGANAYEQYF. The CDR3 nucleotides read TGCGCCAGCAGCTTGGGGGCGAACGCGTACGAGCAGTACTTC.

V gene TRBV11-1 combines with J gene TRBJ2-5; TRBD2 matches 7 bases. The CDR3 has 12 residues. V was clipped by 5 bases and J by 5 bases; unmatched bases: 2. Germline V gene sequence: CDR1 SGHAT, CDR2 FQDESV (reference sequence). CDR3: CASSHGGETQYF. The CDR3 bases are TGTGCCAGCAGCCACGGGGGGGAGACCCAGTACTTC.

CDR3 DNA: TGTGCCAGTAGTGTCGGGACAGGGGGCGTAAGGTACACTGAAGCTTTCTTT. As protein: CASSVGTGGVRYTEAFF. The rearrangement uses TRBV19 and TRBJ1-1, with 12 bases that match TRBD1. The V gene's germline CDR1 is LNHDA and CDR2 SQIVND (reference sequence). The V segment lost 5 bases and the J segment 3 bases; nucleotides outside the gene matches: 10. The CDR3 runs to 17 residues. The variable domain in full, completed from reference TRBV19 and TRBJ1-1, reads DGGITQSPKYLFRKEGQNVTLSCEQNLNHDAMYWYRQDPGQGLRLIYYSQIVNDFQKGDIAEGYSVSREKKESFPLTVTSAQKNPTAFYLCASSVGTGGVRYTEAFFGQGTRLTVV.

V gene TRBV9 combines with J gene TRBJ2-2, with 8 bases identical to TRBD2. Germline CDR1 and CDR2: SGDLS and YYNGEE. The V segment lost 0 bases and the J segment 3 bases; nucleotides outside the gene matches: 4. The CDR3 is made up of 16 amino acids. The chain's CDR3 is CASSVVSGGHTGELFF. CDR3 in DNA: TGTGCCAGCAGCGTAGTAAGCGGGGGTCACACCGGGGAGCTGTTTTTT.